This TCR beta chain was sequenced in a study of blood T cell repertoires in COVID-19. At the level of the study: Both acute and convalescent COVID-19 samples were obtained from the United States, Italy and Spain. T cells, B-cell-depleted T cells, or PBMCs supplied cDNA or gDNA.

The germline V gene encodes CDR1 KGHDR and CDR2 SFDVKD. The J segment lost 8 bases and the V segment lost 2 bases, leaving 8 bases of the junction unmatched. This CDR3 contains 17 residues. Participant reports of clinical history set cohort assignment. Per the original methods: Amplified reference gene primers provided the basis for estimating nucleated cell counts. Some clones are missing from TCRdb's copy, which holds only in-frame ones; the method was immunoSEQ multiplex PCR. V and J calls and clone size are those listed in that table; D and trimming were worked out from the DNA. In the table there are approximately 310,000 clones, 85% of which are singletons.

This sequence joins TRBV24-1 and TRBJ2-1, with TRBD2 matching over 13 bases. The sequenced material came from PBMCs or T cells enriched from blood (not recorded which). The sequence was obtained from a woman between 25 and 40 years old who had been exposed to COVID-19. The CDR3, as DNA: TGTGCCACCAGTGATTCCGGACTAGCGGGGGTTCAGTATGAGCAGTTCTTC. It specifies CATSDSGLAGVQYEQFF.